What follows are 11 T cell receptor beta chains derived from one specimen sequenced in a study of cytomegalovirus exposure and HLA in healthy donors. Data came from immunoSEQ multiplex PCR; TCRdb stores just in-frame clones and leaves some out. Here the sample spans 71,000 or so clones, around 95% being singletons. The specimen was PBMCs. The receptors here all came from a man aged 18-30 years in good health and CMV-seropositive.

The genes are TRBV5-8 and TRBJ2-1, with 11 bases lining up with TRBD2. V was pared by 4 bases and J by 12 bases, with 6 bases of the junction left unmatched. The CDR3 runs 13 residues. CDR1 and CDR2 (germline): SGHTS, YDEGEE. The CDR3 sequence: CASSGGLAVVQFF. The CDR3 region has the DNA TGTGCCAGCAGCGGGGGACTAGCGGTTGTGCAGTTCTTC. The full variable domain, rest sourced from reference TRBV5-8 and TRBJ2-1, is EAGVTQSPTHLIKTRGQQATLRCSPISGHTSVYWYQQALGLGLQFLLWYDEGEERNRGNFPPRFSGRQFPNYSSELNVNALELEDSALYLCASSGGLAVVQFFGPGTRLTVL.

The chain recombines TRBV28 with TRBJ2-5; 12 nucleotides align to TRBD2. CDR3 size: 18 residues. V dropped 3 bases and J dropped 3; count of bases not matched to a gene: 11. Germline lookup yields CDR1 MDHEN and CDR2 SYDVKM. This chain's CDR3 is CASSFLLAGGLIEETQYF. The CDR3 DNA follows: TGTGCCAGCAGTTTTTTGCTAGCGGGAGGGCTTATCGAAGAGACCCAGTACTTC.

The gene calls are TRBV15 and TRBJ1-4, with 11 bases matching TRBD1. The CDR3 runs to 15 residues. V lost 1 base to trimming and J lost 5 bases; unmatched junction nucleotides: 0. Germline values: CDR1 LNHNV, CDR2 YYDKDF (reference sequence). CDR3 DNA: TGTGCCACCAGCAGAGGGACAGGGGGCAATGAAAAACTGTTTTTT. Its translation: CATSRGTGGNEKLFF.

This sequence joins TRBV13 and TRBJ2-7; 7 positions match TRBD2. J gave up 4 bases and V 2 bases, and 2 bases lay outside the gene matches. Germline lookup yields CDR1 PRHDT and CDR2 FYEKMQ (reference sequence). The CDR3 is 13 residues long. The DNA of the CDR3 is TGTGCCAGCAGCTTAAGGGAGGGGTACGAGCAGTACTTC. It is translated as CASSLREGYEQYF.

This chain connects TRBV5-1 to TRBJ2-7; TRBD1 agrees at 10 bases. The CDR3 spans 17 residues. CDR1 is SGHRS, CDR2 YFSETQ, per germline. Trimming took 4 bases from V and 1 from J; bases not matched to a gene: 11. The CDR3 region has the DNA TGCGCCAGCAGCCCAGGGCCCGGGACAGGGGCATCCTACGAGCAGTACTTC. This encodes CASSPGPGTGASYEQYF.

In DNA, the CDR3 is TGTGCCACCAGCAATCGCGGGAAGTTGGGTTACAATGAGCAGTTCTTC. Its protein is CATSNRGKLGYNEQFF. The genes are TRBV15 and TRBJ2-1, with D tentatively TRBD2 (6 bases). Per the germline V gene, CDR1 is LNHNV and CDR2 is YYDKDF (reference sequence). The V end lost 4 bases, the J end lost 4 bases, and 17 bases lay between the germline ends. The CDR3 sequence is 16 residues long. Full variable domain (rest looked up from reference TRBV15 and TRBJ2-1): DAMVIQNPRYQVTQFGKPVTLSCSQTLNHNVMYWYQQKSSQAPKLLFHYYDKDFNNEADTPDNFQSRRPNTSFCFLDIRSPGLGDTAMYLCATSNRGKLGYNEQFFGPGTRLTVL.

This clone was observed a single time. The chain is built from TRBV6-1 and TRBJ2-5, with 9 positions matching TRBD1. V was pared by 10 bases and J by 9 bases, with 15 bases of the junction left unmatched. The CDR3 loop spans 14 amino acids. Germline CDR1 and CDR2: MNHNS and SASEGT. CDR3 sequence (DNA): TGTGCCACAAGACAGAGGGACAGGGAAGGCTCCCAGTACTTC. Translation gives CATRQRDREGSQYF.

The V and J genes are TRBV6-1 and TRBJ1-4; D not resolved. The germline V gene has CDR1 MNHNS and CDR2 SASEGT. The CDR3 is 15 amino acids. V was pared by 7 bases and J by 0 bases, with 12 bases between. The CDR3 loop reads CASKQHSSTNEKLFF. CDR3 in DNA: TGTGCCAGCAAGCAGCACAGCTCAACTAATGAAAAACTGTTTTTT.

V gene TRBV4-1 combines with J gene TRBJ2-7, with D perhaps matching TRBD2 (5 bases). Trimming left V 4 bases short and J 3 bases short, with 16 bases between. Looked up from germline, CDR1 is MGHRA and CDR2 is YSYEKL. CDR3 length equals 15 residues. The CDR3 protein is CASSPTGSMGYEQYF. The CDR3 DNA sequence: TGCGCCAGCAGCCCGACGGGATCGATGGGCTACGAGCAGTACTTC.

This chain joins TRBV7-8 and TRBJ1-5, with 7 bases that match TRBD1. The CDR3 has 16 amino acids. V lost 5 bases and J lost 0; bases outside the gene matches: 7. CDR1 and CDR2 (germline): SGHVS, FQNEAQ. Written as DNA, the CDR3 is TGTGCCAGCAGCCCTACGACAGGGAATAGCAATCAGCCCCAGCATTTT. It codes for CASSPTTGNSNQPQHF.

The rearrangement links TRBV18 to TRBJ2-2; 11 nucleotides align to TRBD1. V trimming: 5 bases; J trimming: 7 bases; junction bases outside the gene matches: 6. CDR1 is KGHSH and CDR2 is LQKENI in the germline V gene. There are 15 residues in the CDR3. CDR3 protein: CASSTRTGGGGELFF. In nucleotides, the CDR3 is TGTGCCAGCTCAACGAGGACAGGGGGCGGCGGGGAGCTGTTTTTT.